Listed here are 16 T cell receptor beta chains from one sample, sequenced in a study of T cell responses to AZD1222 COVID-19 vaccine. The data were produced by immunoSEQ multiplex PCR, yet TCRdb's version contains in-frame clones alone and is incomplete. The repertoire has some 120,000 clones, 86% of them found once; the top ten carry 3%. The sample consisted of peripheral blood, taken 28 days after the second AZD1222 dose. The receptors come from an adult who received the AZD1222 COVID-19 vaccine.

The CDR3 protein is CASSLAGEANEQFF. The CDR3 DNA follows: TGCGCCAGCAGCTTGGCGGGGGAGGCGAATGAGCAGTTCTTC. V usage is TRBV5-1 and J usage is TRBJ2-1, with a tentative D call TRBD2 (6 bases). The CDR3 runs to 14 residues. Per the germline V gene, CDR1 is SGHRS and CDR2 is YFSETQ. Trimming took off 0 bases at V and 7 bases at J, with 11 bases between the two ends. Supplemented by reference TRBV5-1 and TRBJ2-1, the full variable domain reads KAGVTQTPRYLIKTRGQQVTLSCSPISGHRSVSWYQQTPGQGLQFLFEYFSETQRNKGNFPGRFSGRQFSNSRSEMNVSTLELGDSALYLCASSLAGEANEQFFGPGTRLTVL.

V is TRBV6-2 or TRBV6-3 and J is TRBJ2-5; TRBD2 is a possible D gene (5 bases). Germline V gene sequence: CDR1 MNHEY, CDR2 SVGEGT. Trimming cost V 4 bases and J 4 bases, with 22 bases left between them. CDR3 length: 17 amino acids. As DNA, the CDR3 is TGTGCCAGCAGTTCCGGACTTAACCTCCTCCGGGGAGAGACCCAGTACTTC. As protein: CASSSGLNLLRGETQYF.

The V and J genes are TRBV28 and TRBJ2-5; D is uncertain. The CDR3 sequence is 14 residues long. V lost 2 bases to trimming and J lost 5 bases, with 12 bases between them. CDR1 MDHEN and CDR2 SYDVKM come from the germline V gene. CDR3 loop: CASSLSLPSETQYF. The CDR3 nucleotides are TGTGCCAGCAGTTTAAGCCTCCCCAGCGAGACCCAGTACTTC.

This clone was counted only a few times. The gene calls are TRBV7-3 and TRBJ2-1, with D maybe TRBD2 (5 bases). The germline V and J ends were trimmed by 0 bases and 0 bases, with 15 bases remaining between them. The CDR3 has 18 residues. From germline, CDR1 is SGHTA and CDR2 FQGTGA. The CDR3 protein is CASSLTRVVFSSYNEQFF. CDR3 in DNA: TGTGCCAGCAGCTTAACGAGGGTAGTCTTTAGCTCCTACAATGAGCAGTTCTTC.

The chain uses TRBV7-2 and TRBJ1-1, with D hard to call. The CDR3 loop spans 15 amino acids. Germline assignment: CDR1 SGHTA and CDR2 FQGNSA. V lost 0 bases, J lost 5 bases, and 13 bases lay in between. In nucleotides, the CDR3 is TGTGCCAGCAGCTTAGCCCCGGGCGTTGGAACTGAAGCTTTCTTT. Protein sequence: CASSLAPGVGTEAFF.

The CDR3 reads CASSERVGESQPQHF. CDR3 coding DNA: TGCGCCAGCAGTGAAAGGGTGGGGGAGAGTCAGCCCCAGCATTTT. The genes are TRBV10-2 and TRBJ1-5; D perhaps matches TRBD1 (5 bases). The CDR3 has 15 amino acids. The V and J ends lost 3 bases and 6 bases respectively, with 15 bases between them. Germline V gene data show CDR1 as WSHSY and CDR2 as SAAADI.

This clone was seen a single time. V is TRBV5-1 and J is TRBJ2-3; D is unresolved. The V gene's germline CDR1 is SGHRS and CDR2 YFSETQ. Trimming shortened V by 3 bases and J by 0 bases, and 8 bases separated the two germline ends. This CDR3 has 14 residues. Here the CDR3 reads CASSSPASTDTQYF. The CDR3 DNA follows: TGCGCCAGCAGCTCACCGGCTAGCACAGATACGCAGTATTTT.

The rearrangement uses TRBV7-2 and TRBJ1-4; D possibly corresponds to TRBD1 (5 bases). Germline-derived CDR1 and CDR2 are SGHTA and FQGNSA. Trimming took off 5 bases at V and 4 bases at J, with 14 bases between the two ends. This CDR3 comprises 15 residues. CDR3 protein: CASSRNRNGNEKLFF. DNA of the CDR3: TGTGCCAGCAGCCGGAACAGGAATGGTAATGAAAAACTGTTTTTT.

The chain combines TRBV15 with TRBJ1-1, with TRBD1 matching 12 bases. V was pared by 4 bases and J by 0 bases, with 6 bases of the junction left unmatched. The V gene's germline CDR1 is LNHNV and CDR2 YYDKDF (reference sequence). This CDR3 spans 17 amino acids. The CDR3 DNA follows: TGTGCCACCAGCATGTCGGGACAGGGGGCCCTGAACACTGAAGCTTTCTTT. Amino acid sequence: CATSMSGQGALNTEAFF.

The chain recombines TRBV27 with TRBJ1-6; the D gene is possibly TRBD1 (5 bases). CDR1 MNHEY and CDR2 SMNVEV come from the germline V gene (reference sequence). This CDR3 spans 18 amino acids. With 3 bases removed from V and 8 bases from J, the gap between germline ends came to 23 bases. The CDR3 coding sequence is TGTGCCAGCAGTTTTTATGGGGGATTGAGTGGGGTGGATTCACCCCTCCACTTT. Translating gives CASSFYGGLSGVDSPLHF.

The chain uses TRBV11-2 and TRBJ1-1; possibly TRBD1 for D (6 bases). V gave up 7 bases and J gave up 0 bases, with 12 bases separating them. CDR1 and CDR2 (germline): SGHAT, FQNNGV. This CDR3 has 14 residues. The CDR3 DNA follows: TGTGCCAGCACCTCCCAGGGGATGAACACTGAAGCTTTCTTT. Translation gives CASTSQGMNTEAFF.

The J gene is TRBJ1-5, the V gene TRBV2; weak D call: TRBD1 (5 bases). This CDR3 is built from 15 residues. Germline V CDR1 and CDR2: SNHLY, FYNNEI. Trimming took off 4 bases at V and 6 bases at J, with 16 bases between the two ends. The CDR3 sequence: CASSGARGEVQPQHF. The DNA for the CDR3 is TGTGCCAGCAGTGGGGCTCGGGGGGAGGTTCAGCCCCAGCATTTT.

This clone has a handful of counts. The V and J genes are TRBV30 and TRBJ2-3; 7 bases agree with TRBD2. The germline V gene has CDR1 GTSNPN and CDR2 SVGIG (reference sequence). There are 16 residues in the CDR3. V lost 0 bases to trimming and J lost 2 bases; unmatched junction nucleotides: 8. The CDR3, as DNA: TGTGCCTGGAGTGTAGAAGCTAGCGGAACCACAGATACGCAGTATTTT. This translates into CAWSVEASGTTDTQYF.

The chain links TRBV11-3 to TRBJ2-7; 8 bases are a match to TRBD1. Germline V gives CDR1 SGHNT, CDR2 YENEEA. Germline trimming cut 3 bases from V and 3 bases from J; bases unmatched to any gene: 4. This CDR3 has 14 amino acids. The CDR3 nucleotides read TGTGCCAGCAGCTTCAAAACAGGGGGCTACGAGCAGTACTTC. This codes for CASSFKTGGYEQYF.

This clone was counted a single time. This chain uses TRBV3-1 (or the pseudogene TRBV3-2) with TRBJ1-2, with D possibly TRBD1 on 5 matching bases. Between the trimmed V and J ends, which lost 4 bases and 8 bases, there was a span of 14 bases. CDR3 length: 13 residues. Germline values: CDR1 LGHDT, CDR2 YNNKEL (reference sequence). This CDR3 is CASSPRDWRGYTF. The CDR3 DNA is TGTGCCAGCAGCCCTCGGGACTGGCGCGGCTACACCTTC.

The V gene is TRBV4-2, the J gene TRBJ1-3; weak D call: TRBD1 (6 bases). This CDR3 has 16 residues. Germline V gene sequence: CDR1 LGHNA, CDR2 YNFKEQ. The germline V and J ends were trimmed by 3 bases and 0 bases, with 12 bases remaining between them. The CDR3 DNA reads as TGTGCCAGCAGCCACATGACAGGACGCTCTGGAAACACCATATATTTT. As protein: CASSHMTGRSGNTIYF.